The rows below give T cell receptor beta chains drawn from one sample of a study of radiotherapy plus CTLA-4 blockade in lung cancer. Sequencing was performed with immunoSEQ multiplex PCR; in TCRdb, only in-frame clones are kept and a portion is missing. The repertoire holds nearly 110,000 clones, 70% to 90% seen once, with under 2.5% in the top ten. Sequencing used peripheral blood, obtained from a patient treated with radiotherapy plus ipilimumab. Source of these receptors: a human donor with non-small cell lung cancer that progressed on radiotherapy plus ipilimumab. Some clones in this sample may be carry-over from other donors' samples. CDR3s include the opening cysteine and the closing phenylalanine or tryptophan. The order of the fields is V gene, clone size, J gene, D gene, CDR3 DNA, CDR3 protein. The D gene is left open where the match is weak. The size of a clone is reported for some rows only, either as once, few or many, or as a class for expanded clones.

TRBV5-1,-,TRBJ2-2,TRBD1,TGCGCCAGCAGCCGACAGGGGGCGCGTACCGGGGAGCTGTTTTTT,CASSRQGARTGELFF
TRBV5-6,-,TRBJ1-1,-,TGTGCCAGCAGCGTACTGACAGTGAACACTGAAGCTTTCTTT,CASSVLTVNTEAFF
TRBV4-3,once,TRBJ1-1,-,TGCGCCAGCAGCCAAGAGGTCCCGGGACACGCGAACACTGAAGCTTTCTTT,CASSQEVPGHANTEAFF
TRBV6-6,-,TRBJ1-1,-,TGTGCCAGCAGTTATGGGGTAGAGAGCACTGAAGCTTTCTTT,CASSYGVESTEAFF
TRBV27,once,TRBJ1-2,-,TGTGCCGGCAGGCGAGACAACTATGGCTACACCTTC,CAGRRDNYGYTF
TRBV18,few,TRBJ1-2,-,TGTGCCAGCTCACCGTCCCAGGGGAATACCTACACCTTC,CASSPSQGNTYTF
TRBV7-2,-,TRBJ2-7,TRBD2,TGTGCCAGCAGCCCGCGGGGGGGTTCGAGATCCTACGAGCAGTACTTC,CASSPRGGSRSYEQYF
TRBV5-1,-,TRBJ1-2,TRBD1,TGCGCCAGCAGCCTGGACAGGGGGACTGGCTACACCTTC,CASSLDRGTGYTF
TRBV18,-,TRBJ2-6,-,TGTGCCAGCTCACCAGATCTCTCTGGGGCCAACGTCCTGACTTTC,CASSPDLSGANVLTF
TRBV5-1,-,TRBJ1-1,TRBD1,TGCGCCAGCGGAGACAGGGGGGCATCCTACACTGAAGCTTTCTTT,CASGDRGASYTEAFF
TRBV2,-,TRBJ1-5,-,TGTGCCAGCAGTGAACTGTGGACTCAGCCCCAGCATTTT,CASSELWTQPQHF
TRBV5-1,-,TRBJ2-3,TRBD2,TGCGCCAGCAGCTTTAGCGGGGGGATGACAGATACGCAGTATTTT,CASSFSGGMTDTQYF
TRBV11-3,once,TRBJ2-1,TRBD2,TGTGCCAGCAGCTTATTTAGCGGGGATGGCGATGAGCAGTTCTTC,CASSLFSGDGDEQFF
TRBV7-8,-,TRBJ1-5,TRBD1,TGTGCCAGCAGCTTGCTGCTCAGGGGGCTCAATCAGCCCCAGCATTTT,CASSLLLRGLNQPQHF
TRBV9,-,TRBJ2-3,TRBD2,TGTGCCAGCAGCGGAGGACTAGCGGGCTACACAGATACGCAGTATTTT,CASSGGLAGYTDTQYF
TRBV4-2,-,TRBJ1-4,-,TGTGCCAGCAGCTCGCGTTACGGAGATAATGAAAAACTGTTTTTT,CASSSRYGDNEKLFF
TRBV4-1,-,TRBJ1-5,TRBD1,TGCGCCAGCAGCCAAAACCTCCGGACAGGGGGCAACCAGCCCCAGCATTTT,CASSQNLRTGGNQPQHF
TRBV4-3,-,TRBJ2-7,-,TGCGCCAGCAGCCGACAGACAGGAAACTACGAGCAGTACTTC,CASSRQTGNYEQYF
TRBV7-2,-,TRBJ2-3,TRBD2,TGTGCCAGCAGCTGGACTAGCGGGGGGTCTTCTAGCACAGATACGCAGTATTTT,CASSWTSGGSSSTDTQYF
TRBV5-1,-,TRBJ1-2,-,TGCGCCAGCAGCTTGGAGTCCCCTAACTATGGCTACACCTTC,CASSLESPNYGYTF
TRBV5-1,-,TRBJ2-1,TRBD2,TGCGCCAGCAGCCCGGGACTAGCGGATGACAATGAGCAGTTCTTC,CASSPGLADDNEQFF
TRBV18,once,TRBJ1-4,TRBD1,TGTGCCAGCTCACCATGGTCGGGACAGGGAGATGAAAAACTGTTTTTT,CASSPWSGQGDEKLFF
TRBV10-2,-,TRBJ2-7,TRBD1,TGCGCCAGCAGGGGGACAGGGGTCATCTACGAGCAGTACTTC,CASRGTGVIYEQYF
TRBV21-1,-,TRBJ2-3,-,TGTGCCAGCAGCAAAGGCGTGAGGGCGCTGGAAACGGGGGGTTCAGATACGCAGTATTTT,CASSKGVRALETGGSDTQYF
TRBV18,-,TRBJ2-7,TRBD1,TGTGCCAGCTCACCCAATACAGGGGCCAGCTACGAGCAGTACTTC,CASSPNTGASYEQYF
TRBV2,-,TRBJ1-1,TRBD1,TGTGCCAGCAAAGTAGACACAGGGGGCACTGAAGCTTTCTTT,CASKVDTGGTEAFF
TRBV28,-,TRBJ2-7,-,TGTGCCAGCAGGAGACCGGGACGAAGCTCCTACGAGCAGTACTTC,CASRRPGRSSYEQYF
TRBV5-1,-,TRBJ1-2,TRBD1,TGCGCCAGCTATCCGGGACAGGGGGTTGATGGCTACACCTTC,CASYPGQGVDGYTF